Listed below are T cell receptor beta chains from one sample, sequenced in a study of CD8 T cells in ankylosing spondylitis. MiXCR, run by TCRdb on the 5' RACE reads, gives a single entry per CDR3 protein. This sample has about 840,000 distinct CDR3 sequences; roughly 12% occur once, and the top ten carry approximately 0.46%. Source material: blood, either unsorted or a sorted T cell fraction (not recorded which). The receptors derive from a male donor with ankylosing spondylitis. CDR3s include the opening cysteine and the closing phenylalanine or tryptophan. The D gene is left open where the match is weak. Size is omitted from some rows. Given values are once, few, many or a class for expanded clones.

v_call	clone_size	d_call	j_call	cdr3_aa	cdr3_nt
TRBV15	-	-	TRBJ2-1	CATSPVGGSPRGEQFF	TGTGCCACCAGCCCCGTGGGTGGGTCACCCCGGGGGGAGCAGTTCTTC
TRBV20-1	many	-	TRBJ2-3	CSAVDGGTDTQYF	TGCAGTGCTGTGGACGGAGGCACAGATACGCAGTATTTT
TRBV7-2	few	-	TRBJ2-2	CASSPVGGARTGELFF	TGTGCCAGCAGCCCCGTTGGGGGGGCAAGGACCGGGGAGCTGTTTTTT
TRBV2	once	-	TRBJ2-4	CASIDTGWGKNIQYF	TGTGCCAGCATCGACACGGGGTGGGGGAAAAACATTCAGTACTTC
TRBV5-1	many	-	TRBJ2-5	CASSLRAGGETQYF	TGCGCCAGCAGCTTACGAGCTGGAGGGGAGACCCAGTACTTC
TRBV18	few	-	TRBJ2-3	CASSPPVDTQYF	TGTGCCAGCTCACCACCGGTAGATACGCAGTATTTT
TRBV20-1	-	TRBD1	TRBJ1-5	CSASAGTGGEPQHF	TGCAGTGCTAGCGCCGGGACAGGAGGGGAGCCCCAGCATTTT
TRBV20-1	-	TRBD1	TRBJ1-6	CSARGDRGSSPLHF	TGCAGTGCTAGAGGTGACAGGGGTAGTTCACCCCTCCACTTT
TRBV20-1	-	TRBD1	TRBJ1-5	CSARPWTGRYSNQPQHF	TGCAGTGCTAGACCCTGGACAGGGCGTTATAGCAATCAGCCCCAGCATTTT
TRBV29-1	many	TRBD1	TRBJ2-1	CSVPGQEATYNEQFF	TGCAGCGTTCCTGGACAGGAGGCAACCTACAATGAGCAGTTCTTC
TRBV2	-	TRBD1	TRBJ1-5	CASARQGGSQPQHF	TGTGCCAGCGCCCGACAGGGTGGAAGTCAGCCCCAGCATTTT
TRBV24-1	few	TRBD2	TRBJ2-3	CATSDLRTSGTDTQYF	TGTGCCACCAGTGATTTGCGGACTAGCGGAACAGATACGCAGTATTTT
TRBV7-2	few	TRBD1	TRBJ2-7	CASSLYLSGQLTYEQYF	TGTGCCAGCAGCCTCTACCTCTCGGGACAGTTGACCTACGAGCAGTACTTC
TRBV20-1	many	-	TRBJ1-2	CSARNTPIGDRYGYTF	TGCAGTGCTAGAAATACCCCAATAGGGGACCGTTATGGCTACACCTTC
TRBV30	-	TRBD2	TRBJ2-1	CAWSFELASYNEQFF	TGTGCCTGGAGTTTTGAACTAGCGAGCTACAATGAGCAGTTCTTC
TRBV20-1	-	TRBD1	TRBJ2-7	CSASTGTAAHEQYF	TGCAGTGCTTCTACCGGGACAGCGGCCCACGAGCAGTACTTC
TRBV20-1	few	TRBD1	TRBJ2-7	CSALGQGSSYEQYF	TGCAGTGCCCTGGGACAGGGGAGCTCCTACGAGCAGTACTTC
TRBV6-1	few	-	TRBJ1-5	CASSEAGGSPQHF	TGTGCCAGCAGTGAAGCTGGGGGATCACCCCAGCATTTT
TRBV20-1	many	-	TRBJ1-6	CSARAVGGRSYNSPLHF	TGCAGTGCTAGAGCGGTCGGGGGGCGCTCCTATAATTCACCCCTCCACTTT
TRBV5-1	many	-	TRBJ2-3	CASRTVGRRTDTQYF	TGCGCCAGCAGGACGGTCGGGCGACGCACAGATACGCAGTATTTT
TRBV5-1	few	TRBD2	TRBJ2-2	CASSLISGANTGELFF	TGCGCCAGCAGCTTAATTAGCGGGGCGAACACCGGGGAGCTGTTTTTT
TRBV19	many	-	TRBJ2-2	CASYGTANTGELFF	TGTGCCAGCTACGGGACGGCGAACACCGGGGAGCTGTTTTTT
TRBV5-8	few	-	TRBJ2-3	CASSLGYISSTDTQYF	TGTGCCAGCAGCTTGGGGTACATATCTAGCACAGATACGCAGTATTTT
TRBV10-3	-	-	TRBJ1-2	CAISESSGDGYTF	TGTGCCATCAGTGAGTCGTCAGGGGATGGCTACACCTTC
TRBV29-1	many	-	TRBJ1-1	CSVTPTGLGNTEAFF	TGCAGCGTGACCCCTACCGGACTCGGGAACACTGAAGCTTTCTTT
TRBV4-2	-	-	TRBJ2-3	CASSQAGLSSTDTQYF	TGTGCCAGCAGCCAAGCGGGGTTATCTAGCACAGATACGCAGTATTTT
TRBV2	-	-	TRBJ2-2	CASSPEGLANTGELFF	TGTGCCAGCAGCCCCGAGGGACTGGCAAACACCGGGGAGCTGTTTTTT
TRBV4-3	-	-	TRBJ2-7	CASSQVPGRDEQYF	TGCGCCAGCAGCCAAGTACCGGGTAGGGACGAGCAGTACTTC
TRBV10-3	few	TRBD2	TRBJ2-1	CAIAGGNNEQFF	TGTGCCATCGCGGGAGGGAACAATGAGCAGTTCTTC
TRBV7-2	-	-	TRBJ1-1	CASSFQYAEAFF	TGTGCCAGCAGCTTCCAGTATGCTGAAGCTTTCTTT
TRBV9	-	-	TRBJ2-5	CASSVDGSRQETQYF	TGTGCCAGCAGCGTAGACGGCAGTCGTCAAGAGACCCAGTACTTC
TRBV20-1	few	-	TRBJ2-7	CSASRGPQREQYF	TGCAGTGCTAGTCGGGGGCCTCAGCGCGAGCAGTACTTC
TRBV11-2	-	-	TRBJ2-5	CASSYQWTQYF	TGTGCCAGCAGCTATCAGTGGACCCAGTACTTC
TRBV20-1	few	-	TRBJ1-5	CSARDPNDGNQPQHF	TGCAGTGCTAGAGACCCGAACGACGGCAATCAGCCCCAGCATTTT
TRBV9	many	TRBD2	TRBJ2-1	CASSVGATSGFYNEQFF	TGTGCCAGCAGCGTAGGAGCGACTAGCGGGTTCTACAATGAGCAGTTCTTC
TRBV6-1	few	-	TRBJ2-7	CASIKRSGQPGEQYF	TGTGCCAGCATCAAGAGGTCCGGACAGCCGGGCGAGCAGTACTTC
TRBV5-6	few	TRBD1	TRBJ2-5	CASRRTGDQETQYF	TGTGCCAGCAGACGGACAGGAGACCAAGAGACCCAGTACTTC
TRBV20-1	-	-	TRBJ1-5	CSAARGAEGQPQHF	TGCAGTGCTGCTCGGGGGGCTGAGGGTCAGCCCCAGCATTTT
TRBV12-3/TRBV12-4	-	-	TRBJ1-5	CASRPGGSSNQPQHF	TGTGCCAGCAGGCCGGGGGGGTCGAGCAATCAGCCCCAGCATTTT
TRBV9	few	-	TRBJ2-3	CASSFRDHALDTQYF	TGTGCCAGCAGCTTCCGGGACCATGCACTAGATACGCAGTATTTT
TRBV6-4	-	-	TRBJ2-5	CASSGTQGETQYF	TGTGCCAGCAGTGGGACCCAGGGGGAGACCCAGTACTTC
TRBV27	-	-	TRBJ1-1	CASSGFHSPEAFF	TGTGCCAGCAGTGGGTTTCACTCACCCGAAGCTTTCTTT
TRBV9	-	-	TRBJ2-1	CASTVGSLGNEQFF	TGTGCCAGCACCGTCGGGAGTTTGGGCAATGAGCAGTTCTTC
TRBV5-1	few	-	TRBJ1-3	CASAWGGLGNTIYF	TGCGCCAGCGCCTGGGGCGGACTCGGAAACACCATATATTTT